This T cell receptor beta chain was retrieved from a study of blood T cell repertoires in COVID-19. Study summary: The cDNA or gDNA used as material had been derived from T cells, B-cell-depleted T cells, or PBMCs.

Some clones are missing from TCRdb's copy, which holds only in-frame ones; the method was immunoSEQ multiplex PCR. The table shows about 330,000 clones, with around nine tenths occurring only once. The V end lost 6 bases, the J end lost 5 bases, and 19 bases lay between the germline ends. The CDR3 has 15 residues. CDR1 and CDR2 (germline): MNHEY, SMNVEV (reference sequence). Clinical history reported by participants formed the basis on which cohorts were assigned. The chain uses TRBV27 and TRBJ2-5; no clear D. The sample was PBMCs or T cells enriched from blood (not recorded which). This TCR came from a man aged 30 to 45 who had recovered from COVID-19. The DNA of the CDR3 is TGTGCCAGCAGGCTTTCTAGTGTAATTGGGGAGACCCAGTACTTC. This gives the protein CASRLSSVIGETQYF.